The clone carrying this T cell receptor (beta chain) turned up a few times. What it binds is not known. The germline V gene encodes CDR1 MNHEY and CDR2 SVGEGT. The V and J ends lost 5 bases and 8 bases respectively, with 15 bases between them. The CDR3 contains 13 residues. The source of the sample is a study of T cells after yellow fever vaccination. Study-wide results and limits: It was a small share of clonotypes that appeared in both CD4 and CD8 compartments.

TCRdb re-derived calls from the 5' RACE reads in MiXCR, one entry per CDR3 protein. Seen here are 350,000 to 550,000 distinct CDR3 sequences, about 19% observed once, and the top ten hold roughly a sixth. Sequenced material: PBMCs, taken before the yellow fever booster vaccination. This receptor was obtained from a man younger than 35 who received the YFV17D yellow fever vaccine. This chain joins TRBV6-2 or TRBV6-3 and TRBJ1-2; perhaps TRBD1 as D (5 bases). The CDR3 reads CASSKGHLWGYTF. The CDR3 DNA reads TGTGCCAGCAGTAAAGGACATCTGTGGGGCTACACCTTC.